These 14 T cell receptor beta chains were sequenced from one sample in a study of cytomegalovirus exposure and HLA in healthy donors. This PCR relied on a set of 60 Vbeta primers and 13 Jbeta primers. Repertoires were generated with immunoSEQ multiplex PCR, while TCRdb's copy carries only in-frame clones and drops some. This sample has around 150,000 clones; about 80% occur once, and the top ten carry 9% to 10%. The sequenced sample consisted of PBMCs. All receptors derive from a man aged 18 to 29 in good health and CMV-seropositive.

The chain links TRBV5-1 to TRBJ1-1, with D possibly being TRBD1 (5 bases). The length of the CDR3 is 14 residues. Looked up from germline, CDR1 is SGHRS and CDR2 is YFSETQ. The germline V and J ends were trimmed by 4 bases and 5 bases, with 15 bases remaining between them. The CDR3 here is CASSPGRGETEAFF. The CDR3 DNA follows: TGCGCCAGCAGCCCGGGGAGGGGTGAGACTGAAGCTTTCTTT.

V is TRBV9 and J is TRBJ1-2; D perhaps matches TRBD1 (5 bases). Per germline, CDR1 SGDLS and CDR2 YYNGEE. Trimming took off 3 bases at V and 12 bases at J, with 15 bases between the two ends. The CDR3 consists of 12 residues. The CDR3 sequence: CASSAGTGENTF. CDR3 coding DNA: TGTGCCAGCAGCGCTGGGACGGGAGAAAACACCTTC. Using reference TRBV9 and TRBJ1-2 for the parts outside the CDR3, the full variable domain is DSGVTQTPKHLITATGQRVTLRCSPRSGDLSVYWYQQSLDQGLQFLIQYYNGEERAKGNILERFSAQQFPDLHSELNLSSLELGDSALYFCASSAGTGENTFGSGTRLTVV.

This chain links TRBV7-9 with TRBJ2-7; 8 nucleotides agree with TRBD1. This CDR3 contains 15 residues. The trim removed 4 bases at V and 0 bases at J, leaving 5 bases unmatched. Per germline, CDR1 SEHNR and CDR2 FQNEAQ (reference sequence). The CDR3 bases are TGTGCCAGCAGCTCCTGGGACAGGAGCTCCTACGAGCAGTACTTC. Amino acid sequence: CASSSWDRSSYEQYF.

V is TRBV18 and J is TRBJ1-1; no clear D gene. Looked up from germline, CDR1 is KGHSH and CDR2 is LQKENI. V was cut by 8 bases and J by 11 bases, with 18 bases left in between. The CDR3 totals 12 residues. CDR3 loop: CASHERSGMAFF. DNA for the CDR3: TGTGCCAGCCACGAAAGGTCGGGTATGGCTTTCTTT.

There are a few counts of this clone. The V gene is TRBV27, the J gene TRBJ1-5; 8 bases line up with TRBD1. CDR1 is MNHEY, CDR2 SMNVEV, per germline (reference sequence). The CDR3 consists of 14 residues. V lost 5 bases, J lost 7 bases, and 7 bases stayed unmatched. CDR3: CASSRTGPLQPQHF. The CDR3 coding sequence is TGTGCCAGCAGTCGGACAGGGCCTCTACAGCCCCAGCATTTT.

CDR3 residues: CASSFRGFGVSSGRTYEQYF. CDR3 coding DNA: TGCGCCAGCAGCTTTAGGGGTTTTGGGGTTAGTAGCGGGCGGACATACGAGCAGTACTTC. This chain uses TRBV5-1 with TRBJ2-7, with 7 bases matching TRBD2. Germline V gene lookup returns CDR1 SGHRS and CDR2 YFSETQ. This CDR3 is built from 20 residues. V lost 2 bases and J lost 4; bases outside the gene matches: 24.

The chain carries TRBV28 and TRBJ2-3; D unresolved. This CDR3 is built from 14 residues. Germline V CDR1 and CDR2: MDHEN, SYDVKM. V dropped 5 bases and J dropped 6 bases, with 15 bases sitting between them. Written as DNA, the CDR3 is TGTGCCAGCAGTCCAACAGCTTTCAGGGATACGCAGTATTTT. Protein sequence: CASSPTAFRDTQYF.

The chain links TRBV5-5 to TRBJ1-5; the D gene is possibly TRBD1 (5 bases). V was pared by 1 base and J by 5 bases, with 16 bases between. CDR3 size: 16 residues. Per germline, CDR1 SGHKS and CDR2 YYEKEE (reference sequence). CDR3: CASSLWSRAGDQPQHF. CDR3 sequence (DNA): TGTGCCAGCAGCTTGTGGAGCAGGGCGGGGGATCAGCCCCAGCATTTT.

The CDR3 sequence is CASSPQGRYGYTF. The CDR3 DNA reads TGTGCCAGTAGTCCCCAGGGGCGCTATGGCTACACCTTC. The genes are TRBV19 and TRBJ1-2; D perhaps matches TRBD1 (6 bases). CDR1 and CDR2 from the germline V gene are LNHDA and SQIVND (reference sequence). Deletions cut 5 bases from V and 4 bases from J, with 11 bases between. There are 13 residues in the CDR3.

The genes are TRBV5-1 and TRBJ2-1; the match to TRBD2 covers 11 bases. Germline CDR1 SGHRS, CDR2 YFSETQ. This CDR3 has 17 amino acids. V was pared by 3 bases and J by 0 bases, with 5 bases of the junction left unmatched. Here the CDR3 DNA reads TGCGCCAGCAGCTCGAGACTAGCGGGAAGCTCCTACAATGAGCAGTTCTTC. This codes for CASSSRLAGSSYNEQFF.

CDR3 DNA: TGTGCCAGCAGCTTAGGGCCGGGATCGGGTGATTCACCCCTCCACTTT. Its protein is CASSLGPGSGDSPLHF. The chain is built from TRBV11-2 and TRBJ1-6, with unresolved D. The V and J ends lost 1 base and 8 bases respectively, with 15 bases between them. CDR3 size: 16 residues. The germline gives CDR1 SGHAT, CDR2 FQNNGV.

This clone has more than one count but fewer than ten. The CDR3 loop is CASSLVATDTQYF. CDR3 bases: TGTGCCAGCAGCTTGGTGGCCACAGATACGCAGTATTTT. V and J are TRBV5-4 and TRBJ2-3; D call uncertain. The ends were cut back, 0 bases at V and 2 bases at J, with 4 bases in the middle. The CDR3 is 13 amino acids. Germline CDR1 SGHNT, CDR2 YYREEE (reference sequence).

The rearrangement links TRBV9 to TRBJ2-2; TRBD2 might be the D (7 bases). Germline CDR1 is SGDLS and CDR2 is YYNGEE. The CDR3 extends over 17 amino acids. V was clipped by 4 bases and J by 4 bases, with 20 bases between them. The CDR3 loop is CASSLISGGASTGELFF. CDR3 sequence (DNA): TGTGCCAGCAGCTTGATTAGTGGGGGGGCGTCCACCGGGGAGCTGTTTTTT.

This clone was seen more than once but under ten times. This chain joins TRBV5-6 and TRBJ2-7; tentative D call: TRBD2 (7 bases). The CDR3 spans 14 residues. V was trimmed by 4 bases and J by 4 bases, leaving 15 bases between them. Germline CDR1 and CDR2: SGHDT and YYEEEE. DNA for the CDR3: TGTGCCAGCAGCCAAGGGGGGGGAATATACGAGCAGTACTTC. This translates into CASSQGGGIYEQYF.